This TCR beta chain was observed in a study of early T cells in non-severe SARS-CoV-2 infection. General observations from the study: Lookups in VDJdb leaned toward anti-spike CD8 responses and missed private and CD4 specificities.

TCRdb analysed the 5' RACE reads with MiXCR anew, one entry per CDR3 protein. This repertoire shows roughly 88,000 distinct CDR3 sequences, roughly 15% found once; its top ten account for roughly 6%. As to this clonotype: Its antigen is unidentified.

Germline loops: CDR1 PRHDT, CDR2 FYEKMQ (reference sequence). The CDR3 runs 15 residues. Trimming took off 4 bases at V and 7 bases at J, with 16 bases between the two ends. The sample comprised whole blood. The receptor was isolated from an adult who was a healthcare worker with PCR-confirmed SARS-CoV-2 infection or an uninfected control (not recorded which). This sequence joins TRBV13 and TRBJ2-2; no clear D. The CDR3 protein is CASSSDLYRNGELFF. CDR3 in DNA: TGTGCCAGCAGCTCCGACTTATACCGAAACGGGGAGCTGTTTTTT.